The rows below give T cell receptor beta chains drawn from one sample of a study of blood T cell repertoires in COVID-19. Sequenced by immunoSEQ multiplex PCR; TCRdb stores in-frame clones only, minus some. The sample has roughly 250,000 clones, approximately 85% seen once. The specimen was peripheral blood. The receptors come from a human donor with COVID-19, enrolled during active disease. The donor label of this sample is uncertain. The CDR3 runs from the conserved cysteine through the conserved F or W. The D gene is left open where the match is weak. Clone size is shown for a subset of rows, as once, few, many or a class of expanded clone.

d_call	v_call	j_call	cdr3_length	clone_size	cdr3_nt	cdr3_aa
TRBD1	TRBV2	TRBJ2-6	18	NA	TGTGCCAGCAGTGATCGGGACAGGGGGCATTCTGGGGCCAACGTCCTGACTTTC	CASSDRDRGHSGANVLTF
NA	TRBV19	TRBJ1-3	14	NA	TGTGCCAGTAGTATACAGGGATATGGTGACACCATATATTTT	CASSIQGYGDTIYF
TRBD1	TRBV18	TRBJ1-5	15	few	TGTGCCAGCTCACCGGGACAGGGGGTGAATCAGCCCCAGCATTTT	CASSPGQGVNQPQHF
TRBD1	TRBV5-6	TRBJ1-2	13	once	TGTGCCAGCAGCCGGGACAGGGGGTATGGCTACACCTTC	CASSRDRGYGYTF
TRBD1	TRBV28	TRBJ2-6	18	NA	TGTGCCAGCAGCCCCGGGACAGGCCGTCGCTCTGGGGCCAACGTCCTGACTTTC	CASSPGTGRRSGANVLTF
TRBD1	TRBV19	TRBJ2-2	15	NA	TGTGCCAGTACCCTAGACAGGGACCACACCGGGGAGCTGTTTTTT	CASTLDRDHTGELFF
NA	TRBV5-4	TRBJ1-2	16	NA	TGTGCCAGCAGCTCTCCCCGGGACAATCTAAACTATGGCTACACCTTC	CASSSPRDNLNYGYTF
NA	TRBV5-1	TRBJ2-4	14	NA	TGCGCCAGCAGATCGAACCCATCCATCGGCATTCAGTACTTC	CASRSNPSIGIQYF
NA	TRBV19	TRBJ1-3	14	NA	TGTGCCAGTAAATCCAGGGGCGAGGGAAACACCATATATTTT	CASKSRGEGNTIYF
TRBD1	TRBV5-1	TRBJ2-1	15	NA	TGCGCCAGTTATGCCGGGACAGGGGGTATCGATGAGCAGTTCTTC	CASYAGTGGIDEQFF
TRBD2	TRBV7-2	TRBJ2-5	15	NA	TGTGCCAGCAGCCTAGGCGGGAGGGCCATGGAGACCCAGTACTTC	CASSLGGRAMETQYF
NA	TRBV18	TRBJ1-2	15	once	TGTGCCAGCTCACCAGATCTACAGGCTAACTATGGCTACACCTTC	CASSPDLQANYGYTF
TRBD1	TRBV3-1/TRBV3-2	TRBJ1-2	13	NA	TGTGCCAGCAGGACGACAGGGGTTTATGGCTACACCTTC	CASRTTGVYGYTF
NA	TRBV7-2	TRBJ1-2	15	NA	TGTGCCAGCAGCTTAGAAGGCCAGGGTGGGTATGGCTACACCTTC	CASSLEGQGGYGYTF
NA	TRBV9	TRBJ1-2	13	NA	TGTGCCAGCATGCGACCGGGCAGGGATGGCTACACCTTC	CASMRPGRDGYTF
NA	TRBV3-1/TRBV3-2	TRBJ1-1	13	NA	TGTGCCAGCAGCCAAGAGGCCAACTATGAAGCTTTCTTT	CASSQEANYEAFF
NA	TRBV28	TRBJ1-4	16	NA	TGTGCCAGCAGTTTCAACCAGGGAGGAACTAATGAAAAACTGTTTTTT	CASSFNQGGTNEKLFF
TRBD1	TRBV6-2/TRBV6-3	TRBJ1-5	16	NA	TGTGCCAGCAGCGACCCGGGACAGGGGGCACATCAGCCCCAGCATTTT	CASSDPGQGAHQPQHF
TRBD2	TRBV7-3	TRBJ2-2	17	NA	TGTGCCAGCAGCTCGACTAGCGGGAACGCGCACACCGGGGAGCTGTTTTTT	CASSSTSGNAHTGELFF
NA	TRBV2	TRBJ1-1	12	once	TGTGCCAGCAGTCTGGAGAGCACTGAAGCTTTCTTT	CASSLESTEAFF
TRBD1	TRBV5-4	TRBJ1-4	15	NA	TGTGCCAGCAGCCGTTTAGACAGGGTGGCGGAAAAACTGTTTTTT	CASSRLDRVAEKLFF
TRBD2	TRBV6-6	TRBJ2-7	16	NA	TGTGCCAGCAGTTACGGGCTAGCGGGGCCTGAAAACGAGCAGTACTTC	CASSYGLAGPENEQYF
TRBD1	TRBV2	TRBJ2-3	15	NA	TGTGCCAGCAGCTTTGGGCAGGGGGCCGGGGATACGCAGTATTTT	CASSFGQGAGDTQYF
NA	TRBV7-3	TRBJ2-2	15	NA	TGTGCCAGCAGCTCGGACGCGGGGTTGAACGGGGAGCTGTTTTTT	CASSSDAGLNGELFF
TRBD2	TRBV7-2	TRBJ2-1	17	few	TGTGCCAGCAGCCTGTACAATCTAGCGGGGGGCTACAATGAGCAGTTCTTC	CASSLYNLAGGYNEQFF
NA	TRBV7-9	TRBJ2-1	12	NA	TGTGCCAGCAGCTACCAGGGGTCTGAGCAGTTCTTC	CASSYQGSEQFF
NA	TRBV28	TRBJ1-5	15	once	TGTGCCAGCAGTCGGGGGACGGTGGTGCGTCAGCCCCAGCATTTT	CASSRGTVVRQPQHF
NA	TRBV19	TRBJ2-7	12	NA	TGTGCCAGTAGTTCCCTGGGCTCCGGGCAGTACTTC	CASSSLGSGQYF
TRBD1	TRBV3-1/TRBV3-2	TRBJ2-7	14	NA	TGTGCCAGCAGCCCGTGGGACAGCTCCTACGAGCAGTACTTC	CASSPWDSSYEQYF
TRBD1	TRBV28	TRBJ1-5	16	few	TGTGCCAGCAGTTCCCCCCCCCACCAGGGGGATCAGCCCCAGCATTTT	CASSSPPHQGDQPQHF
TRBD1	TRBV3-1/TRBV3-2	TRBJ1-2	14	NA	TGTGCCAGCAGCCCTCAGGGGGCGCTTTATGGCTACACCTTC	CASSPQGALYGYTF
TRBD1	TRBV7-9	TRBJ1-4	13	NA	TGTGCCAGCAGCGGGACAGGGGACGAAAAACTGTTTTTT	CASSGTGDEKLFF
TRBD1	TRBV2	TRBJ1-2	15	few	TGTGCCAGCAGTGCCGGGACAGGCCCGGCCTATGGCTACACCTTC	CASSAGTGPAYGYTF
NA	TRBV19	TRBJ2-1	15	once	TGTGCCAGTTCGAGTGTGCGGGCGGGGAACGATGAGCAGTTCTTC	CASSSVRAGNDEQFF
NA	TRBV12-3/TRBV12-4	TRBJ2-3	13	NA	TGTGCCAGCAGGTCCTCTAGCACAGATACGCAGTATTTT	CASRSSSTDTQYF
NA	TRBV29-1	TRBJ1-3	13	NA	TGCAGCGCCTTTCGGGGATCTGGAAACACCATATATTTT	CSAFRGSGNTIYF
NA	TRBV11-3	TRBJ2-7	12	NA	TGTGCCAGCAGCTTAGTCTTAGACGAGCAGTACTTC	CASSLVLDEQYF
TRBD1	TRBV28	TRBJ1-4	14	NA	TGTGCCAGCAGAAGGGACAGTCGTTTTGAAAAACTGTTTTTT	CASRRDSRFEKLFF
NA	TRBV28	TRBJ2-3	15	once	TGTGCCAGCAGTTGGGGGGGCCCGGACACAGATACGCAGTATTTT	CASSWGGPDTDTQYF
TRBD1	TRBV19	TRBJ1-2	16	NA	TGTGCCAGTAGCGGGACAGGGGCCGCGTCTAACTATGGCTACACCTTC	CASSGTGAASNYGYTF
TRBD1	TRBV10-3	TRBJ2-1	15	NA	TGTGCCATCAAATTCGACGGACAGGGAGCTAATGAGCAGTTCTTC	CAIKFDGQGANEQFF
TRBD1	TRBV28	TRBJ2-5	15	NA	TGTGCCAGCAGAATATCCGGGACAGGGAAAGAGACCCAGTACTTC	CASRISGTGKETQYF
TRBD2	TRBV7-7	TRBJ2-2	16	NA	TGTGCTAGCAGCTTAGGGGCGACTAGCGGCACCGGGGAGCTGTTTTTT	CASSLGATSGTGELFF
NA	TRBV6-5	TRBJ1-2	16	NA	TGTGCCAGCAGTTACTCGTCGGAGGGTTTCAATGGAGGCTACACCTTC	CASSYSSEGFNGGYTF
TRBD1	TRBV18	TRBJ1-3	16	NA	TGTGCCAGCTCACCAAATCCGGGACAGGAAGGAAACACCATATATTTT	CASSPNPGQEGNTIYF
NA	TRBV4-3	TRBJ2-1	13	NA	TGCGCCAGCAGCCAGTACATGGAAAGAGGGCAGTTCTTC	CASSQYMERGQFF
NA	TRBV7-3	TRBJ2-1	13	once	TGTGCCAGCAGCTTAACCCATTACAATGAGCAGTTCTTC	CASSLTHYNEQFF
NA	TRBV24-1	TRBJ2-2	12	once	TGTGCCACCAGTGAGGCCACCGGGGAGCTGTTTTTT	CATSEATGELFF
NA	TRBV2	TRBJ1-6	15	NA	TGTGCCAGCGGGCCGTCCAGGGGTAACAATTCACCCCTCCACTTT	CASGPSRGNNSPLHF
TRBD1	TRBV6-5	TRBJ1-2	14	NA	TGTGCCAGCAGTACGGGACAGATTGTGGGGGGCTACACCTTC	CASSTGQIVGGYTF
TRBD1	TRBV2	TRBJ1-2	15	once	TGTGCCACTCCCCCTGGACAGGGAGTACTTACTGGCTACACCTTC	CATPPGQGVLTGYTF
NA	TRBV7-9	TRBJ2-5	13	NA	TGTGCCAGCAGCTTAGATGGGGGCCAGACCCAGTACTTC	CASSLDGGQTQYF
NA	TRBV2	TRBJ1-1	16	NA	TGTGCCAGCAGTATCGGAGCCGACGGTATGAACACTGAAGCTTTCTTT	CASSIGADGMNTEAFF
NA	TRBV19	TRBJ1-4	15	NA	TGTGCCAGTACTGGACAGCTTGCAACTAATGAAAAACTGTTTTTT	CASTGQLATNEKLFF
NA	TRBV27	TRBJ1-2	13	NA	TGTGCCAGCAGTTTCGGTAGTAACTATGGCTACACCTTC	CASSFGSNYGYTF